This is a list of T cell receptor beta chains from one sample in a study of shared clonotypes between healthy human individuals. Clones were read by immunoSEQ multiplex PCR, and TCRdb kept only the in-frame ones, dropping some. Among about 2.4 million clones, roughly 93% were seen once, and the ten largest hold 0.36%. The source material was naive CD4+ T cells from PBMCs. These receptors all come from a man younger than 35 in good health. Some clones in this sample may be carry-over from other donors' samples. Both conserved end residues are part of each CDR3. Each record gives: V gene, clone size, D gene, J gene, CDR3 DNA, CDR3 protein. The D gene is left open where the match is weak. Expanded clones get a size class; other rows say once, few or many, or leave the size out.

>TRBV7-9|-|-|TRBJ1-4
TGTGCCAGCAGCTTAGGTGGAGGGGGGCGAGGTGAAAAACTGTTTTTT
CASSLGGGGRGEKLFF
>TRBV29-1|once|-|TRBJ2-7
TGCAGCGTTGAAGGGCTTCCCTACGAGCAGTACTTC
CSVEGLPYEQYF
>TRBV28|-|TRBD1|TRBJ1-6
TGTGCCAGCAGTTTGGGACAGCCATCGAGTTCACCCCTCCACTTT
CASSLGQPSSSPLHF
>TRBV5-1|-|TRBD1|TRBJ1-5
TGCGCCAGCAGCTCTCCTCCTGACAGGGGCAATCAGCCCCAGCATTTT
CASSSPPDRGNQPQHF
>TRBV5-1|-|TRBD2|TRBJ2-2
TGCGCCAGCAGTGCCAAAACTAGCGTAAGGACCGGGGAGCTGTTTTTT
CASSAKTSVRTGELFF
>TRBV14|-|TRBD2|TRBJ2-5
TGTGCCAGCAGCCCTCGACTAGCCCGCGAGACCCAGTACTTC
CASSPRLARETQYF
>TRBV5-6|-|-|TRBJ1-5
TGTGCCAGCAGCTTGGACAGGGTCGCGCAGCCCCAGCATTTT
CASSLDRVAQPQHF
>TRBV11-2|once|TRBD1|TRBJ2-6
TGTGCCAGCAGCCCGCTGGGGACAGGGTCTACTGGGGCCAACGTCCTGACTTTC
CASSPLGTGSTGANVLTF
>TRBV27|-|-|TRBJ2-5
TGTGCCAGCAGTCTGGAAGGAGACAGCCAAGAGACCCAGTACTTC
CASSLEGDSQETQYF
>TRBV10-3|-|TRBD2|TRBJ2-7
TGTGCCATCTCGAGACTAGCGGGACCCTACGAGCAGTACTTC
CAISRLAGPYEQYF
>TRBV28|once|-|TRBJ2-2
TGTGCCAGCAGTCAGACCGGGGAGCTGTTTTTT
CASSQTGELFF
>TRBV2|once|-|TRBJ2-1
TGTGCCAACGGCCCGAGAAGCTCCTACAATGAGCAGTTCTTC
CANGPRSSYNEQFF
>TRBV28|-|-|TRBJ1-4
TGTGCCAGCAGCCCCCGGGACACCAAAGAAAAACTGTTTTTT
CASSPRDTKEKLFF
>TRBV4-1|-|TRBD1|TRBJ1-5
TGCGCCAGCAGCGCAACCCCCGGGACAGCCGATAGCAATCAGCCCCAGCATTTT
CASSATPGTADSNQPQHF
>TRBV11-1|-|TRBD1|TRBJ1-4
TGTGCCAGCAGCCCGGGACAGGGGAAGAGAGGCGCTAATGAAAAACTGTTTTTT
CASSPGQGKRGANEKLFF
>TRBV18|-|-|TRBJ2-7
TGTGCCAGCTCACCTTCCGGGGTGAGCTCCTACGAGCAGTACTTC
CASSPSGVSSYEQYF
>TRBV28|-|-|TRBJ1-1
TGTGCCAGCAGTTTTTTGGGGTTGAACACTGAAGCTTTCTTT
CASSFLGLNTEAFF
>TRBV6-1|-|TRBD2|TRBJ2-7
TGTGCCAGTCTGGAGGGACTAGCGGGAGTTGAGCAGTACTTC
CASLEGLAGVEQYF
>TRBV5-1|-|-|TRBJ2-5
TGCGCCAGCAGCCTGTTTGGGGTAGCGGAAGGTTTGCAAGAGACCCAGTACTTC
CASSLFGVAEGLQETQYF
>TRBV6-1|-|-|TRBJ1-2
TGTGCCAGCAGTAACTTCCAGGTGCCCGATGGCTACACCTTC
CASSNFQVPDGYTF
>TRBV19|-|-|TRBJ1-5
TGTGCCAGTAGGAATACGGACAGACCAAAAAAGCCCCAGCATTTT
CASRNTDRPKKPQHF
>TRBV4-1|-|-|TRBJ1-1
TGCGCCAGCAGCCAAGTGGGCCAAAGGGGTGAAGCTTTCTTT
CASSQVGQRGEAFF
>TRBV7-2|-|-|TRBJ2-1
TGTGCCAGCAGCTCCCAAGATGCCCGGAATGAGCAGTTCTTC
CASSSQDARNEQFF
>TRBV5-1|-|-|TRBJ1-2
TGCGCCAGCAGCTTGGACACAGCGACCTATGGCTACACCTTC
CASSLDTATYGYTF
>TRBV6-4|-|TRBD2|TRBJ2-1
TGTGCCAGCAGTGAGCTAGCGGATGGTCGGAATGAGCAGTTCTTC
CASSELADGRNEQFF
>TRBV28|-|-|TRBJ1-2
TGTGCCAGCAGTAGCTCCGGGACAAACTATGGCTACACCTTC
CASSSSGTNYGYTF
>TRBV5-8|-|-|TRBJ2-7
TGTGCCAGCAGCTTACGGGGGAGTAGGAACGAGCAGTACTTC
CASSLRGSRNEQYF
>TRBV7-9|-|TRBD1|TRBJ2-3
TGTGCCAGCAGGCGTTCACAGGGGGTTGGGGGCACAGATACGCAGTATTTT
CASRRSQGVGGTDTQYF
>TRBV7-8|-|-|TRBJ2-2
TGTGCCAGCAGCCGACTACTGTGGGGGAACACCGGGGAGCTGTTTTTT
CASSRLLWGNTGELFF
>TRBV19|-|-|TRBJ2-2
TGTGCCAGTAGTACCGCAGGGAGGAACACCGGGGAGCTGTTTTTT
CASSTAGRNTGELFF
>TRBV30|-|TRBD2|TRBJ2-7
TGTGCCTGGACGAGCGGGAAATCCTACGAGCAGTACTTC
CAWTSGKSYEQYF
>TRBV5-8|-|-|TRBJ2-3
TGTGCCAGCAGGCAATTCGCAGATACGCAGTATTTT
CASRQFADTQYF
>TRBV6-5|-|-|TRBJ1-6
TGTGCCAGCAGTCAATATAATTCACCCCTCCACTTT
CASSQYNSPLHF
>TRBV9|-|-|TRBJ2-5
TGTGCCAGCAGCGTAGCTGCTCAAGAGACCCAGTACTTC
CASSVAAQETQYF
>TRBV4-3|-|-|TRBJ2-1
TGCGCCAGCAGCCAAGATTACCATGAGCAGTTCTTC
CASSQDYHEQFF
>TRBV30|-|-|TRBJ1-5
TGTGCCTGGAATCCTGTTTCTAGCAATCAGCCCCAGCATTTT
CAWNPVSSNQPQHF
>TRBV5-5|-|-|TRBJ1-2
TGTGCCAGCAGCTTGGAACAAGGTGATGGCTACACCTTC
CASSLEQGDGYTF
>TRBV2|few|-|TRBJ1-4
TGTGCCAGCATGTATGAAAAACTGTTTTTT
CASMYEKLFF
>TRBV7-9|-|-|TRBJ1-4
TGTGCCAGCAGCTTAAGCAGGGGCGCAACTAATGAAAAACTGTTTTTT
CASSLSRGATNEKLFF
>TRBV7-3|-|-|TRBJ1-3
TGTGCCAGCAGCTCTACCCACCGCTCTGGAAACACCATATATTTT
CASSSTHRSGNTIYF
>TRBV30|-|-|TRBJ2-5
TGTGCCTGGACCACGACGACAGGACCCCAAGAGACCCAGTACTTC
CAWTTTTGPQETQYF